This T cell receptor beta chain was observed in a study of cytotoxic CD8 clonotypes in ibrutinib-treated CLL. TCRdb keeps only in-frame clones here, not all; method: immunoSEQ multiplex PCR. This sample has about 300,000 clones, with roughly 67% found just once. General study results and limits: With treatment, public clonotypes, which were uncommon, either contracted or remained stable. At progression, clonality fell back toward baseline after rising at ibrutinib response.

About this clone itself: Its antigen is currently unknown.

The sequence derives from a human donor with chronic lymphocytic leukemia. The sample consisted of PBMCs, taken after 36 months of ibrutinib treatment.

CDR3: CASSLGPEGASYNEQFF. CDR3 DNA: TGCGCCAGCAGCTTGGGTCCGGAGGGGGCCTCCTACAATGAGCAGTTCTTC. This chain uses TRBV5-1 with TRBJ2-1, with D possibly TRBD1 on 7 matching bases. The V end was cut by 0 bases, the J end by 0 bases, with 13 bases between. Germline CDR1 and CDR2: SGHRS and YFSETQ. This CDR3 is 17 amino acids long.